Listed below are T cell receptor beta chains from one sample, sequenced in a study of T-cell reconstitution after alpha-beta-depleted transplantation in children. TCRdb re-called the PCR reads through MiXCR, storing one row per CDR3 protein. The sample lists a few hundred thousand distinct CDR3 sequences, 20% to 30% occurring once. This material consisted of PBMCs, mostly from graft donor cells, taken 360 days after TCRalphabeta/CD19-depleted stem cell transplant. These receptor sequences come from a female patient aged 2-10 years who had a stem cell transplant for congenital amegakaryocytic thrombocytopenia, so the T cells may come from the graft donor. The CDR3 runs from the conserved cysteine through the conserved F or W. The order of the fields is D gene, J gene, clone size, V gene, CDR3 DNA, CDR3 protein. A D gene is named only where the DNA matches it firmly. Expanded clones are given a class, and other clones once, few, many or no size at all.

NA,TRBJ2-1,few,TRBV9,TGTGCCAGCAGCGTTTTCGACAATGAGCAGTTCTTC,CASSVFDNEQFF
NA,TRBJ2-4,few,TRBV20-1,TGCAGTCCTGTAGATCCCGATGCTATTCAGTACTTC,CSPVDPDAIQYF
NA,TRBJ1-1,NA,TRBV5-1,TGCGCCAGCAGCTCCAGGGAGGACACTGAAGCTTTCTTT,CASSSREDTEAFF
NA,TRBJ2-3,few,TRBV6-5,TGTGCCAGCAGCCTTACTGCGCGGCGCACAGATACGCAGTATTTT,CASSLTARRTDTQYF
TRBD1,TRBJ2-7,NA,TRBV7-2,TGTGCCAGCAGCATCGTGACAGGGCAGACACGCTACGAGCAGTACTTC,CASSIVTGQTRYEQYF
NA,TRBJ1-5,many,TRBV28,TGTGCCAGCAGTTTTTCCAGGGGACGCAATCAGCCCCAGCATTTT,CASSFSRGRNQPQHF
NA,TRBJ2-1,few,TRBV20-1,TGCAGTGCTAGGGGAGTAGGATTCGATGAGCAGTTCTTC,CSARGVGFDEQFF
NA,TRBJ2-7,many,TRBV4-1,TGCGCCAGCAGCCAAAGGGTAGGCGGCTCCTACGAGCAGTACTTC,CASSQRVGGSYEQYF
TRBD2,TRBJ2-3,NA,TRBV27,TGTGCCAGCAGTTTAGCTAGCGGATGGGATACGCAGTATTTT,CASSLASGWDTQYF
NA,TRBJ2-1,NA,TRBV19,TGTGCCAGTAGACAACCAGGGGATAGCTCCTACAATGAGCAGTTCTTC,CASRQPGDSSYNEQFF
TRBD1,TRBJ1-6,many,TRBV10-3,TGTGCCAGCGGACAGGCTCAACAGTCACCCCTCCACTTT,CASGQAQQSPLHF
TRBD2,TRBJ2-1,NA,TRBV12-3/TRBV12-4,TGTGCCAGCAGTCGCTCCGGGACTACGAAAGCCCAGTTCTTC,CASSRSGTTKAQFF
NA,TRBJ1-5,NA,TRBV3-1,TGTGCCAGCAGCCTAAACAGGGTCACTCAGCCCCAGCATTTT,CASSLNRVTQPQHF
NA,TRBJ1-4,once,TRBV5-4,TGTGCCAGCAGCCTGGGACCAGCTAATGAAAAACTGTTTTTT,CASSLGPANEKLFF
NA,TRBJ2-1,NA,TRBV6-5,TGTGCCAGCAGTTCCCCACCCGGGACCGAGGCGAGGCAGTTCTTC,CASSSPPGTEARQFF
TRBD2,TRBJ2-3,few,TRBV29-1,TGCAGCGTTGAACAGTTACTCCGGGGGGGCTCTAGCACAGATACGCAGTATTTT,CSVEQLLRGGSSTDTQYF
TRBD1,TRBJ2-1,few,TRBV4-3,TGCGCCAGCAGCCAAGAGTTGGGACAGGGGGTAGATGAGCAGTTCTTC,CASSQELGQGVDEQFF
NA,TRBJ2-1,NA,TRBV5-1,TGCGCCAGCAGCTTCCAGATTTCCCCAATCGGTGAGCAGTTCTTC,CASSFQISPIGEQFF
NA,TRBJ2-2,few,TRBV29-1,TGCAGCGGAAGGGAGAAGAGGAATGACGGGGAGCTGTTTTTT,CSGREKRNDGELFF
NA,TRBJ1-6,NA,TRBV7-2,TGTGCCAGCAGCCCCCGTCCGTTCTCTGACACCCTCCACTTT,CASSPRPFSDTLHF
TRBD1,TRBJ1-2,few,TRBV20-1,TGCAGTGCGACAGGGGTATATGGCTACACCTTC,CSATGVYGYTF
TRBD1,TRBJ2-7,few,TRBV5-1,TGCGCCAGCAGCTTGGGGACAGGGGTTTCGAGCTCCTACGAGCAGTACTTC,CASSLGTGVSSSYEQYF
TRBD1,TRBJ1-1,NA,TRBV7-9,TGTGCCAGCAGCTTAGTTGGGACAGGGAGGTACACTGAAGCTTTCTTT,CASSLVGTGRYTEAFF
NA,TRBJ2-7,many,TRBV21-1,TGTGCCAGCAGCAAATCACTCGCGGGAGGGCTACGACCCTACGAGCAGTACTTC,CASSKSLAGGLRPYEQYF
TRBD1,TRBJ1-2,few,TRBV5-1,TGCGCCAGCAGCTTGGTATTTTCGGGACAGAAATACTATGGCTACACCTTC,CASSLVFSGQKYYGYTF
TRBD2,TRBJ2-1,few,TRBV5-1,TGCGCCAGCAGCCAGACGGGGGGCTACAATGAGCAGTTCTTC,CASSQTGGYNEQFF
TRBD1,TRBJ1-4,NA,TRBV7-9,TGTGCCAGCAGCCCCGAGTGGGGGACAGCTAATGAAAAACTGTTTTTT,CASSPEWGTANEKLFF
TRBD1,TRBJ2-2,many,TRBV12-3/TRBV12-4,TGTGCCAGCAGCGGGACAGGGTTCGGGGAGCTGTTTTTT,CASSGTGFGELFF
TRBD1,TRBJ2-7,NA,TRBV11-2,TGTGCCAGCAGCGACTACGCCAGGGACAGGGGATACGAGCAGTACTTC,CASSDYARDRGYEQYF
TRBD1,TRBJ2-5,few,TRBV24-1,TGTGCCACCAGTGAGAGGGGGCGCAAACAAGAGACCCAGTACTTC,CATSERGRKQETQYF
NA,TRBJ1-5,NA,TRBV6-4,TGTGCCAGCAGTGTTACGACAGGAACAAGGGGGCAGCCCCAGCATTTT,CASSVTTGTRGQPQHF
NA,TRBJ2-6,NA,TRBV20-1,TGCAGTGCTAGTTCGGCTGGGGCCAACGTCCTGACTTTC,CSASSAGANVLTF
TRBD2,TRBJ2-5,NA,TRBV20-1,TGCAGTGCTAGCGGGGGGGCCGCCCAAGAGACCCAGTACTTC,CSASGGAAQETQYF
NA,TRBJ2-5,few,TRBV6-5,TGTGCCAGCAGAACTCGACCTCACGGACTCCAGTACTTC,CASRTRPHGLQYF
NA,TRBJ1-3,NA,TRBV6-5,TGTGCCAGCAGTTACGGGCTTTCCTCTGGAAACACCATATATTTT,CASSYGLSSGNTIYF
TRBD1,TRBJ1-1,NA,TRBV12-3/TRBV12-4,TGTGCCAGCAGTTCACAGGGGATTGCTGAAGCTTTCTTT,CASSSQGIAEAFF
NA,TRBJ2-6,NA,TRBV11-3,TGTGCCAGCAGCCCAAGTATCGGCTCTGGGGCCAACGTCCTGACTTTC,CASSPSIGSGANVLTF
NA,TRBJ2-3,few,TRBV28,TGTGCCACCGGGGAGCGGGGCACAGATACGCAGTATTTT,CATGERGTDTQYF
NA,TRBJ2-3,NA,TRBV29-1,TGCAGCGCCCCACGGGCTGGCGATACGCAGTATTTT,CSAPRAGDTQYF
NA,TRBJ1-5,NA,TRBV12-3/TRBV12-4,TGTGCCAGCAGTTTACGCAGGGGTGGCAATCAGCCCCAGCATTTT,CASSLRRGGNQPQHF
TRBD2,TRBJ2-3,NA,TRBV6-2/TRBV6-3,TGTGCCAGCGAAAGGGGAGGGAGCACAGATACGCAGTATTTT,CASERGGSTDTQYF
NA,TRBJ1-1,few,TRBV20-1,TGCAGTGCTCTTAACCTCGGGAAACCGAACACTGAAGCTTTCTTT,CSALNLGKPNTEAFF
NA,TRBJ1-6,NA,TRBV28,TGTGCCAGCAGTTTGGTGCCCCAAGGGAGGTCATATTCACCCCTCCACTTT,CASSLVPQGRSYSPLHF
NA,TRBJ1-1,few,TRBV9,TGTGCCAGCAGCGTAGCTGGGGGCGTCACTGAAGCTTTCTTT,CASSVAGGVTEAFF
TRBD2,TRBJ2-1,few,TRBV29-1,TGCAGCGTTGAGATTAGCGGGAGCGATGAGCAGTTCTTC,CSVEISGSDEQFF
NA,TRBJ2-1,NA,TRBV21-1,TGTGCCAGCAGCAAACTGGACAGTGCTAACAATGAGCAGTTCTTC,CASSKLDSANNEQFF
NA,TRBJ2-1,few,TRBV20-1,TGCAGTGCTACGACAGGTTACAATGAGCAGTTCTTC,CSATTGYNEQFF
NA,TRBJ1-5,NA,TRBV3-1,TGTGCCAGCAGCCCTGCTCGCAGCAATCAGCCCCAGCATTTT,CASSPARSNQPQHF
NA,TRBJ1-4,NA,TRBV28,TGTGCCAGCAGTTTCTGGGATGAAAAACTGTTTTTT,CASSFWDEKLFF